These T cell receptor beta chains were read from a single sample in a study of T cells in Graves' hyperthyroidism and ophthalmopathy. TCRdb analysed the multiplex PCR reads with MiXCR anew, one entry per CDR3 protein. The table includes about 560,000 distinct CDR3 sequences, approximately 14% detected once. Sequencing used blood. The origin of the receptors is a woman between 25 and 40 years old with Graves' hyperthyroidism. CDR3s include the opening cysteine and the closing phenylalanine or tryptophan. The D gene is left open where the match is weak. Not every row has a clone size; where given, it reads once, few, many or a size class.

d_gene: TRBD1
j_gene: TRBJ1-5
v_gene: TRBV20-1
abundance: .
CDR3aa: CSARRDRVIRNQPQHF
CDR3nt: TGCAGTGCTAGAAGAGACAGGGTTATTCGCAATCAGCCCCAGCATTTT

d_gene: TRBD2
j_gene: TRBJ2-7
v_gene: TRBV29-1
abundance: .
CDR3aa: CSVGTGTSLSYEQYF
CDR3nt: TGCAGCGTCGGGACCGGGACTAGCCTCTCCTACGAGCAGTACTTC

d_gene: .
j_gene: TRBJ2-7
v_gene: TRBV5-1
abundance: .
CDR3aa: CASSLGLGSGYEQYF
CDR3nt: TGCGCCAGCAGCTTGGGGCTGGGTAGCGGCTACGAGCAGTACTTC

d_gene: .
j_gene: TRBJ2-7
v_gene: TRBV18
abundance: few
CDR3aa: CASSPPWAGPYEQYF
CDR3nt: TGTGCCAGCTCACCCCCTTGGGCAGGGCCCTACGAGCAGTACTTC

d_gene: .
j_gene: TRBJ1-2
v_gene: TRBV3-1
abundance: many
CDR3aa: CASSQDPVTRGYGYTF
CDR3nt: TGTGCCAGCAGCCAAGATCCTGTGACGAGAGGTTATGGCTACACCTTC

d_gene: TRBD2
j_gene: TRBJ2-7
v_gene: TRBV9
abundance: .
CDR3aa: CASSEGDGRRPGATSGLYEQYF
CDR3nt: TGTGCCAGCAGCGAAGGGGACGGCCGTAGACCGGGTGCGACTAGCGGCCTCTACGAGCAGTACTTC

d_gene: .
j_gene: TRBJ1-5
v_gene: TRBV28
abundance: .
CDR3aa: CAGGDPGPNQPQHF
CDR3nt: TGTGCCGGCGGTGACCCGGGGCCAAATCAGCCCCAGCATTTT

d_gene: .
j_gene: TRBJ2-7
v_gene: TRBV7-2
abundance: .
CDR3aa: CASSWGFSYEQYF
CDR3nt: TGTGCCAGCAGCTGGGGGTTCTCCTACGAGCAGTACTTC

d_gene: .
j_gene: TRBJ2-6
v_gene: TRBV30
abundance: few
CDR3aa: CAWRGANVLTF
CDR3nt: TGTGCCTGGAGAGGGGCCAACGTCCTGACTTTC

d_gene: TRBD2
j_gene: TRBJ2-1
v_gene: TRBV5-1
abundance: .
CDR3aa: CASSLGASGNGQFF
CDR3nt: TGCGCCAGCAGCTTGGGCGCTAGCGGGAACGGGCAGTTCTTC

d_gene: .
j_gene: TRBJ2-5
v_gene: TRBV11-2
abundance: many
CDR3aa: CASSLAGLQETQYF
CDR3nt: TGTGCCAGCAGCTTAGCGGGACTTCAAGAGACCCAGTACTTC

d_gene: .
j_gene: TRBJ2-6
v_gene: TRBV27
abundance: .
CDR3aa: CASGQDSGANVLTF
CDR3nt: TGTGCCAGCGGCCAGGACTCTGGGGCCAACGTCCTGACTTTC

d_gene: TRBD1
j_gene: TRBJ1-5
v_gene: TRBV10-3
abundance: many
CDR3aa: CAISEDGTGTFQPQHF
CDR3nt: TGTGCCATCAGTGAGGACGGGACAGGGACTTTTCAGCCCCAGCATTTT

d_gene: .
j_gene: TRBJ2-1
v_gene: TRBV20-1
abundance: many
CDR3aa: CSADRDSNEQFF
CDR3nt: TGCAGTGCGGACCGGGACTCCAATGAGCAGTTCTTC

d_gene: .
j_gene: TRBJ1-4
v_gene: TRBV6-2/TRBV6-3
abundance: once
CDR3aa: CASSSWGISEKLFF
CDR3nt: TGTGCCAGCAGTTCGTGGGGGATAAGTGAAAAACTGTTTTTT

d_gene: .
j_gene: TRBJ1-1
v_gene: TRBV7-9
abundance: .
CDR3aa: CASSLDHKENTEAFF
CDR3nt: TGTGCCAGCAGCTTAGACCATAAGGAGAACACTGAAGCTTTCTTT

d_gene: TRBD1
j_gene: TRBJ1-1
v_gene: TRBV7-8
abundance: .
CDR3aa: CASSLARDRGAVAEAFF
CDR3nt: TGTGCCAGCAGCTTAGCCCGGGACAGGGGGGCGGTGGCTGAAGCTTTCTTT

d_gene: .
j_gene: TRBJ2-3
v_gene: TRBV20-1
abundance: .
CDR3aa: CSAREGASGDTQYF
CDR3nt: TGCAGTGCTAGGGAGGGGGCTAGCGGAGATACGCAGTATTTT

d_gene: TRBD2
j_gene: TRBJ2-3
v_gene: TRBV5-4
abundance: few
CDR3aa: CASSRKTSGSTDTQYF
CDR3nt: TGTGCCAGCAGCCGAAAGACTAGCGGGAGTACAGATACGCAGTATTTT

d_gene: .
j_gene: TRBJ1-5
v_gene: TRBV5-1
abundance: .
CDR3aa: CASSPTGTANQPQHF
CDR3nt: TGCGCCAGCAGCCCAACCGGGACGGCTAATCAGCCCCAGCATTTT

d_gene: TRBD2
j_gene: TRBJ2-2
v_gene: TRBV27
abundance: many
CDR3aa: CASSLSLARTGELFF
CDR3nt: TGTGCCAGCAGTTTGTCACTAGCGCGAACCGGGGAGCTGTTTTTT

d_gene: .
j_gene: TRBJ1-1
v_gene: TRBV12-3/TRBV12-4
abundance: many
CDR3aa: CASSLTTPNTEAFF
CDR3nt: TGTGCCAGCAGTTTAACCACACCGAACACTGAAGCTTTCTTT

d_gene: .
j_gene: TRBJ2-3
v_gene: TRBV11-2
abundance: many
CDR3aa: CASSPLSTDTQYF
CDR3nt: TGTGCCAGCAGCCCATTATCCACAGATACGCAGTATTTT

d_gene: TRBD2
j_gene: TRBJ2-1
v_gene: TRBV19
abundance: many
CDR3aa: CASRKPGLAGEQFF
CDR3nt: TGTGCCAGTAGGAAACCGGGACTAGCGGGTGAGCAGTTCTTC

d_gene: TRBD2
j_gene: TRBJ2-7
v_gene: TRBV15
abundance: many
CDR3aa: CATSSPTGLAGVREQYF
CDR3nt: TGTGCCACCAGCAGTCCGACCGGACTAGCGGGAGTTCGCGAGCAGTACTTC

d_gene: .
j_gene: TRBJ2-7
v_gene: TRBV7-6
abundance: .
CDR3aa: CASSLEAGLHEQYF
CDR3nt: TGTGCCAGCAGCTTAGAGGCAGGGTTGCACGAGCAGTACTTC

d_gene: TRBD1
j_gene: TRBJ2-2
v_gene: TRBV20-1
abundance: few
CDR3aa: CSARDPRTGMVLFF
CDR3nt: TGCAGTGCTAGAGATCCTCGGACAGGGATGGTGCTGTTTTTT

d_gene: TRBD2
j_gene: TRBJ2-7
v_gene: TRBV9
abundance: many
CDR3aa: CASSPSSRRERPEQYF
CDR3nt: TGTGCCAGCAGCCCTTCTAGTCGGCGGGAGCGCCCCGAGCAGTACTTC

d_gene: .
j_gene: TRBJ1-5
v_gene: TRBV7-2
abundance: few
CDR3aa: CASSPQAGVGNQPQHF
CDR3nt: TGTGCCAGCAGCCCCCAGGCTGGGGTGGGCAATCAGCCCCAGCATTTT

d_gene: .
j_gene: TRBJ2-7
v_gene: TRBV27
abundance: many
CDR3aa: CASSLSRARGAYEQYF
CDR3nt: TGTGCCAGCAGTTTATCCCGGGCCAGGGGAGCCTACGAGCAGTACTTC

d_gene: .
j_gene: TRBJ2-7
v_gene: TRBV27
abundance: many
CDR3aa: CASSLSPDYEQYF
CDR3nt: TGTGCCAGCAGTTTATCCCCAGACTACGAGCAGTACTTC

d_gene: TRBD1
j_gene: TRBJ2-2
v_gene: TRBV30
abundance: many
CDR3aa: CAWSWDRGAGELFF
CDR3nt: TGTGCCTGGAGTTGGGACAGGGGGGCCGGGGAGCTGTTTTTT

d_gene: TRBD2
j_gene: TRBJ2-5
v_gene: TRBV20-1
abundance: .
CDR3aa: CSARDPLAGVKWETQYF
CDR3nt: TGCAGTGCTAGAGACCCCTTAGCGGGAGTGAAATGGGAGACCCAGTACTTC

d_gene: .
j_gene: TRBJ1-1
v_gene: TRBV7-6
abundance: few
CDR3aa: CASSLAAGRMNTEAFF
CDR3nt: TGTGCCAGCAGCTTAGCGGCGGGACGCATGAACACTGAAGCTTTCTTT

d_gene: .
j_gene: TRBJ1-1
v_gene: TRBV7-9
abundance: few
CDR3aa: CASSPGTAEAFF
CDR3nt: TGTGCCAGCAGCCCAGGAACAGCTGAAGCTTTCTTT

d_gene: .
j_gene: TRBJ2-7
v_gene: TRBV28
abundance: many
CDR3aa: CASRTSGTLEGYEQYF
CDR3nt: TGTGCCAGCAGGACGTCCGGGACATTGGAGGGGTACGAGCAGTACTTC

d_gene: .
j_gene: TRBJ2-7
v_gene: TRBV9
abundance: many
CDR3aa: CASSPRDTSYEQYF
CDR3nt: TGTGCCAGCAGCCCCAGGGACACGTCCTACGAGCAGTACTTC

d_gene: TRBD2
j_gene: TRBJ2-7
v_gene: TRBV20-1
abundance: .
CDR3aa: CSAGTSVNEQYF
CDR3nt: TGCAGTGCTGGGACTAGCGTGAACGAGCAGTACTTC

d_gene: .
j_gene: TRBJ2-3
v_gene: TRBV7-2
abundance: many
CDR3aa: CASSFNRLLDTQYF
CDR3nt: TGTGCCAGCAGCTTTAATCGGCTGCTGGATACGCAGTATTTT

d_gene: TRBD1
j_gene: TRBJ1-6
v_gene: TRBV28
abundance: .
CDR3aa: CASSSGQGINSPLHF
CDR3nt: TGTGCCAGCAGTTCGGGACAGGGGATAAATTCACCCCTCCACTTT